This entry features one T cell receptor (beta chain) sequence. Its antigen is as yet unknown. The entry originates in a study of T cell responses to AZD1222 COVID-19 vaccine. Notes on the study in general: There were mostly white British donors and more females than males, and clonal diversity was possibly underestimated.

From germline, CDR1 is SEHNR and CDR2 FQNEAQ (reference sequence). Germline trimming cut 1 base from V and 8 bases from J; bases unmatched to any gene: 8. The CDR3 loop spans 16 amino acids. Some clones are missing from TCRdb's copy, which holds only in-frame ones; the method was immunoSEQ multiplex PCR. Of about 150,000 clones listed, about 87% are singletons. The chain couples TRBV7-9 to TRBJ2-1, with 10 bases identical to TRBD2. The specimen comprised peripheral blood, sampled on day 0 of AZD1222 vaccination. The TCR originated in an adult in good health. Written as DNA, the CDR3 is TGTGCCAGCAGCTTAGTGCGCAGCGGGGGGGCGTATGAGCAGTTCTTC. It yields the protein CASSLVRSGGAYEQFF.